The clone carrying this T cell receptor (beta chain) was found a few times. Measured with immunoSEQ multiplex PCR; TCRdb has only the in-frame clones, and not every one. The sample shows fewer than 100,000 clones, roughly 87% of them seen only once. V shed 4 bases and J 2 bases; nucleotides not matched to a gene: 14. This CDR3 has 18 amino acids. Germline CDR1 and CDR2: SGHDN and FVKESK. This entry is derived from a study of blood T cell repertoires in COVID-19. Study at large: PBMCs, B-cell-depleted T cells, or T cells provided the cDNA or gDNA that made up the material.

The clonotype originates from a woman aged 80 or over with acute or convalescent COVID-19. This chain joins TRBV14 and TRBJ1-2; 9 nucleotides match TRBD1. Material: peripheral blood. This CDR3 is CASSPRSLQGARNYGYTF. CDR3 nucleotide sequence: TGTGCCAGCAGCCCACGTTCATTACAGGGGGCCAGGAACTATGGCTACACCTTC.